This T cell receptor (beta chain) emerged from a study of cytomegalovirus exposure and HLA in healthy donors. Study-wide results and limits: Available immune exposure information covered CMV serostatus only.

The PCR made use of 60 Vbeta and 13 Jbeta primers. TCRdb's copy holds only in-frame clones and misses some; the assay was immunoSEQ multiplex PCR. Here the sample spans roughly 48,000 clones, around 66% being singletons. In its sample, this clone was seen a few times. Its antigen is as yet unknown. The source is a man between 18 and 29 years old in good health and CMV-seronegative. Sequences were obtained from PBMCs.

The CDR3 coding sequence is TGTGCCACCGCGGGCGGGTCTCGGGGCTACACCTTC. This translates into CATAGGSRGYTF. The chain employs TRBV6-5 and TRBJ1-2; D is unresolved. The CDR3 has 12 residues. V gave up 10 bases and J gave up 8 bases, with 17 bases separating them. CDR1 is MNHEY and CDR2 is SVGAGI in the germline V gene.